This T cell receptor beta chain was sequenced during a study of vaccination effects on CD4 cells after COVID-19. For the study at large: In the ViraFEST assay, antigen-specific CD4+ clonotypes were identified by expansion after peptide-pool stimulation.

With more than 9 days of culture completed, CD4+ T cells were isolated. Either the BNT162b2 or mRNA-1273 vaccine was given to participants in two doses. V was clipped by 6 bases and J by 4 bases, with 15 bases between them. CDR3 length: 15 residues. CDR1 and CDR2 from the germline V gene are SGHTA and FQGTGA. Assay used: immunoSEQ multiplex PCR; TCRdb lists only in-frame clones, some missing. The repertoire holds just under 75,000 clones, with 73% as singletons. This clone was counted a few times. Its antigen remains unknown. This chain joins TRBV7-3 and TRBJ2-2, with a tentative D call TRBD2 (5 bases). The sequence was collected from a human donor who received a COVID-19 vaccine. The starting material was CD4+ T cells from PBMCs cultured without peptide, obtained after COVID-19 vaccination. The CDR3 DNA reads TGTGCCAGCAGTCTCAATTTACGGGGCACCGGGGAGCTGTTTTTT. The encoded protein is CASSLNLRGTGELFF.